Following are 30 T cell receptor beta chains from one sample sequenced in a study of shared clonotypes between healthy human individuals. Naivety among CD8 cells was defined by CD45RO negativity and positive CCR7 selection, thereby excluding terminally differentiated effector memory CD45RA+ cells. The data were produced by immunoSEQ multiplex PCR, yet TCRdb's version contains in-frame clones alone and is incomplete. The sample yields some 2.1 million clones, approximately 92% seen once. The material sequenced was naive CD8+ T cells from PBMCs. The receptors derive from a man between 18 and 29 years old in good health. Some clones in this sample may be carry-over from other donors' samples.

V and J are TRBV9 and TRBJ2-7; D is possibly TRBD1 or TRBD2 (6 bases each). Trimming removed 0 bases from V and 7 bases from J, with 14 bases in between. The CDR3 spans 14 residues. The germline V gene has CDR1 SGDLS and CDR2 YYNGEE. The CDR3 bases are TGTGCCAGCAGCGTAGGGGGGGCGCCGGATGAGCAGTACTTC. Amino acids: CASSVGGAPDEQYF.

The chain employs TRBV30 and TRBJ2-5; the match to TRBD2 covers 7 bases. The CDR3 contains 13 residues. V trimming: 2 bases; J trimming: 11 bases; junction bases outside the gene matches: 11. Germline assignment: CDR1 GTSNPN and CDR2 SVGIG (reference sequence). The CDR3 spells CAWSSSTAREQYF. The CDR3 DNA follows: TGTGCCTGGAGTTCTTCGACGGCGCGGGAGCAGTACTTC.

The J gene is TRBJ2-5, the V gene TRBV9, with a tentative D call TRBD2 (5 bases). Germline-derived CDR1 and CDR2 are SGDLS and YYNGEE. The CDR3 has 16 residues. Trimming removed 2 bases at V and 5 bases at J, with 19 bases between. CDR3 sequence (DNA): TGTGCCAGCAGCGTGGGTTTGAGGGATGTGGAGGAGACCCAGTACTTC. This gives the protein CASSVGLRDVEETQYF. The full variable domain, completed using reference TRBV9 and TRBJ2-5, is DSGVTQTPKHLITATGQRVTLRCSPRSGDLSVYWYQQSLDQGLQFLIQYYNGEERAKGNILERFSAQQFPDLHSELNLSSLELGDSALYFCASSVGLRDVEETQYFGPGTRLLVL.

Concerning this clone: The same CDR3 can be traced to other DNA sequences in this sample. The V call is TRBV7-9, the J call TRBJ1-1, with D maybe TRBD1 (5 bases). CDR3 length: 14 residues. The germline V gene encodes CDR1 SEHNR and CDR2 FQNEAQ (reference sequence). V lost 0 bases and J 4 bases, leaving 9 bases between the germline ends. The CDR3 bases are TGTGCCAGCAGCTTAGCACCGGGGGGCACTGAAGCTTTCTTT. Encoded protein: CASSLAPGGTEAFF.

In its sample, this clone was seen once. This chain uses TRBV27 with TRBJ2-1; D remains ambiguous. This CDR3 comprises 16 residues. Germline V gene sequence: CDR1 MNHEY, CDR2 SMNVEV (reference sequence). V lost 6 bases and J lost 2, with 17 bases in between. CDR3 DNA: TGTGCCAGCAGCCCTTTGTCGGATCCTACCTACAATGAGCAGTTCTTC. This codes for CASSPLSDPTYNEQFF.

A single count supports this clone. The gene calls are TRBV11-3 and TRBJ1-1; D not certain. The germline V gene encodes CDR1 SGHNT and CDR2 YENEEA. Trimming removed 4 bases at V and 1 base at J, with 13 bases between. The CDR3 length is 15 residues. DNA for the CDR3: TGTGCCAGCAGCTCCCGACATGACCCGAACACTGAAGCTTTCTTT. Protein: CASSSRHDPNTEAFF.

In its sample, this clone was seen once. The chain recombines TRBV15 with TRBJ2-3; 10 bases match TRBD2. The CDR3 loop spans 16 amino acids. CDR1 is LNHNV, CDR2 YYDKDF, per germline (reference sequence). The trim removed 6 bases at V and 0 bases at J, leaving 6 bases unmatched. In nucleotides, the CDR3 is TGTGCCACCAGACTAGCGGGATTAAGGAGCACAGATACGCAGTATTTT. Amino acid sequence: CATRLAGLRSTDTQYF.

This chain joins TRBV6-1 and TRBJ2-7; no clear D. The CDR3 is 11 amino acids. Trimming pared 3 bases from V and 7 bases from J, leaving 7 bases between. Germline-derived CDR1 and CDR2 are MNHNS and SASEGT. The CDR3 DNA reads TGTGCCAGCAGTGACAGACGGGAGCAGTACTTC. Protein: CASSDRREQYF.

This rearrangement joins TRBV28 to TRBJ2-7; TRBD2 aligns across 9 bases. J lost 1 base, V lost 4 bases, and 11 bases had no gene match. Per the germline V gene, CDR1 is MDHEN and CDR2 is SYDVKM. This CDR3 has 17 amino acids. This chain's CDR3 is CASSSLVLAGASYEQYF. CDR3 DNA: TGTGCCAGCAGTTCCCTCGTTTTAGCGGGGGCTTCCTACGAGCAGTACTTC.

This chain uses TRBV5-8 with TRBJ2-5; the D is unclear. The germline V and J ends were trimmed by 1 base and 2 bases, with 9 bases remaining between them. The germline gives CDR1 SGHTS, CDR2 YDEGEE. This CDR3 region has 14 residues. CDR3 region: CASSLRLAQETQYF. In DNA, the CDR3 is TGTGCCAGCAGCTTGAGACTGGCGCAAGAGACCCAGTACTTC.

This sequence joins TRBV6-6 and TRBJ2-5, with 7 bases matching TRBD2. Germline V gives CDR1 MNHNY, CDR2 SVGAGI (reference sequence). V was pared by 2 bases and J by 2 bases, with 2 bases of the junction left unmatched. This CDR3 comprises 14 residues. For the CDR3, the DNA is TGTGCCAGCAGTTACACCGGGGGGCAAGAGACCCAGTACTTC. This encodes CASSYTGGQETQYF.

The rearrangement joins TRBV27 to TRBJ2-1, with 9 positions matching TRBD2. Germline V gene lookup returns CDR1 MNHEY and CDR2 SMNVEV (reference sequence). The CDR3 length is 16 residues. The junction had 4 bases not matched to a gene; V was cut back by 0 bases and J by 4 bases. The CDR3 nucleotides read TGTGCCAGCAGTTTATCCGTGCGGGAGGGGTACAATGAGCAGTTCTTC. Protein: CASSLSVREGYNEQFF.

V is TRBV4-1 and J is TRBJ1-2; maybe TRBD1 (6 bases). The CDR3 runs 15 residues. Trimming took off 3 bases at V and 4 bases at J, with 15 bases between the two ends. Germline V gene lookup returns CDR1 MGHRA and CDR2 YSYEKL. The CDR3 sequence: CASSHKADSTYGYTF. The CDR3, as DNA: TGCGCCAGCAGCCACAAGGCGGACAGCACCTATGGCTACACCTTC.

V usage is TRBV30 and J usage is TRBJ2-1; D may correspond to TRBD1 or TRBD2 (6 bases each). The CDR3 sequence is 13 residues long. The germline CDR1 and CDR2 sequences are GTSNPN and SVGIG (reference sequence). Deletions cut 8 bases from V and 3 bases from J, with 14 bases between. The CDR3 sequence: CALSEGDYNEQFF. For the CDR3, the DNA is TGTGCCCTATCGGAGGGGGACTACAATGAGCAGTTCTTC. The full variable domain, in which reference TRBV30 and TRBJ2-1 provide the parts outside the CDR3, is SQTIHQWPATLVQPVGSPLSLECTVEGTSNPNLYWYRQAAGRGLQLLFYSVGIGQISSEVPQNLSASRPQDRQFILSSKKLLLSDSGFYLCALSEGDYNEQFFGPGTRLTVL.

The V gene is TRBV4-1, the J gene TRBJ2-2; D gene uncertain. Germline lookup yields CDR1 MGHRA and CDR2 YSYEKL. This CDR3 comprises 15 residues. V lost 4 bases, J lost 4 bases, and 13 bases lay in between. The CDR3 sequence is CASSPSSQTTGELFF. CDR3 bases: TGCGCCAGCAGCCCGAGTTCCCAGACCACCGGGGAGCTGTTTTTT.

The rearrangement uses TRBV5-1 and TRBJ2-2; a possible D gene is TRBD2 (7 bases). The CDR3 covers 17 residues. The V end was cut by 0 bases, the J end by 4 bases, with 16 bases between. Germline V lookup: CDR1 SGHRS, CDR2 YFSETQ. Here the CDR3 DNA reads TGCGCCAGCAGCTTGGTGGCGGGGGCGTCGGGCACCGGGGAGCTGTTTTTT. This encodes CASSLVAGASGTGELFF. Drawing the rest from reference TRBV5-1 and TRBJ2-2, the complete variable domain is KAGVTQTPRYLIKTRGQQVTLSCSPISGHRSVSWYQQTPGQGLQFLFEYFSETQRNKGNFPGRFSGRQFSNSRSEMNVSTLELGDSALYLCASSLVAGASGTGELFFGEGSRLTVL.

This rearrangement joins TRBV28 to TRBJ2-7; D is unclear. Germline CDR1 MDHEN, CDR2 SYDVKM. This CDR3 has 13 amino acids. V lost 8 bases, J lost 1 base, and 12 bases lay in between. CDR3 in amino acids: CASGWAESYEQYF. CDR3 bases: TGTGCCAGCGGCTGGGCAGAATCCTACGAGCAGTACTTC. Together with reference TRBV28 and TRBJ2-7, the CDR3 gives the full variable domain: DVKVTQSSRYLVKRTGEKVFLECVQDMDHENMFWYRQDPGLGLRLIYFSYDVKMKEKGDIPEGYSVSREKKERFSLILESASTNQTSMYLCASGWAESYEQYFGPGTRLTVT.

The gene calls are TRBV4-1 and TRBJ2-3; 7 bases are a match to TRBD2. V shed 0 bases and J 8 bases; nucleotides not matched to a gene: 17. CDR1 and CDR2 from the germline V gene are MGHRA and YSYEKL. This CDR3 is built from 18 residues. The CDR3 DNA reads TGCGCCAGCAGCCAAGAGTCCCCCGGGTGGGAGGGCCTCTCTACGCAGTATTTT. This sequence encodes CASSQESPGWEGLSTQYF.

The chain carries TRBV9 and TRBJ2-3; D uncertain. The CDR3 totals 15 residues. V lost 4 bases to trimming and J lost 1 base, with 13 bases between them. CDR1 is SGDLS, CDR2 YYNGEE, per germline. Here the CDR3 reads CASSPGRGGTDTQYF. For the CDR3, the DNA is TGTGCCAGCAGCCCAGGTCGAGGAGGCACAGATACGCAGTATTTT.

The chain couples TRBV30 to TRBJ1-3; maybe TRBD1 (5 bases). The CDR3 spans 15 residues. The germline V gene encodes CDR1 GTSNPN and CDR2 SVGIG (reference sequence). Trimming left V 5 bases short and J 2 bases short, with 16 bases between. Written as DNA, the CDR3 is TGTGCCTGGGACGGGAGTGGGGGTGCTGGAAACACCATATATTTT. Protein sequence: CAWDGSGGAGNTIYF.

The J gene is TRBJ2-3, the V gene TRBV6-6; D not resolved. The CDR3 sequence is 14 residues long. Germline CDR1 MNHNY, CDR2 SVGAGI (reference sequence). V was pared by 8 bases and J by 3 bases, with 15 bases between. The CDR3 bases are TGTGCCAGCGAGAATAGCCCTGTGACAGATACGCAGTATTTT. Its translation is CASENSPVTDTQYF.

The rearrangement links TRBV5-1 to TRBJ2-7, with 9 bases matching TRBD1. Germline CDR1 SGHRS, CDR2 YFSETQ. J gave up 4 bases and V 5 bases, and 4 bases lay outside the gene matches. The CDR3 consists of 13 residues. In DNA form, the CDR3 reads TGCGCCAGCAGGGACAGGGGAGTTTACGAGCAGTACTTC. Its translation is CASRDRGVYEQYF. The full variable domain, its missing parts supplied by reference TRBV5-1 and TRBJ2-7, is KAGVTQTPRYLIKTRGQQVTLSCSPISGHRSVSWYQQTPGQGLQFLFEYFSETQRNKGNFPGRFSGRQFSNSRSEMNVSTLELGDSALYLCASRDRGVYEQYFGPGTRLTVT.

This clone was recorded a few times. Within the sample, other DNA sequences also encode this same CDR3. Written as DNA, the CDR3 is TGTGCCAGCAGTTTAAGACAGGCACAAGAGACCCAGTACTTC. The encoded protein is CASSLRQAQETQYF. The V and J genes are TRBV27 and TRBJ2-5; D is perhaps TRBD1 (6 bases). V lost 2 bases, J lost 2 bases, and 9 bases lay in between. The CDR3 is 14 amino acids. The germline V gene has CDR1 MNHEY and CDR2 SMNVEV (reference sequence).

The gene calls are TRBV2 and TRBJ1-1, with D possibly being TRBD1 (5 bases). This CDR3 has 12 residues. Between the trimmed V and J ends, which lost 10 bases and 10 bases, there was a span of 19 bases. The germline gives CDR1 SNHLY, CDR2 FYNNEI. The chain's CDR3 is CANPVEGKGAFF. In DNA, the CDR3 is TGTGCCAACCCCGTGGAGGGGAAGGGAGCTTTCTTT.

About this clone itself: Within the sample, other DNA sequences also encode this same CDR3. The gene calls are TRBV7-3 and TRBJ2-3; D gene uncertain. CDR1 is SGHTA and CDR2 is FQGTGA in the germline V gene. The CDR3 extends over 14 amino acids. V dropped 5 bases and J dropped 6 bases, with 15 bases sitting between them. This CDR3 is CASSPGVARDTQYF. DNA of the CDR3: TGTGCCAGCAGCCCAGGTGTAGCAAGGGATACGCAGTATTTT.

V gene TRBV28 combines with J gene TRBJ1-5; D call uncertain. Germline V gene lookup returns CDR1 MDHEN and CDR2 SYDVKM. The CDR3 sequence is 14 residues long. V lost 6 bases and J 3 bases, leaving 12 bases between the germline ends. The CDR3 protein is CASSQRQTNQPQHF. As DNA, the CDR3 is TGTGCCAGCAGCCAAAGACAAACCAATCAGCCCCAGCATTTT.

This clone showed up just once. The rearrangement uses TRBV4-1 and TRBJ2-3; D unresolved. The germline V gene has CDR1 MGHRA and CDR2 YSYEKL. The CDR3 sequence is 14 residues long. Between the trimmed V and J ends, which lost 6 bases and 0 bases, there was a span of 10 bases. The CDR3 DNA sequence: TGCGCCAGCAGGAACGACTGGAGCACAGATACGCAGTATTTT. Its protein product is CASRNDWSTDTQYF.

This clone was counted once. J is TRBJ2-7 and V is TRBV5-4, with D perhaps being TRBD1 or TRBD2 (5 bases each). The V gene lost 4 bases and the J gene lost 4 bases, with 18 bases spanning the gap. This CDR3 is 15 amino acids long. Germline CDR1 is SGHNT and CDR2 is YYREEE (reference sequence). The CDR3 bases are TGTGCCAGCAGCACGTGGGACGGGACCGGATACGAGCAGTACTTC. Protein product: CASSTWDGTGYEQYF.

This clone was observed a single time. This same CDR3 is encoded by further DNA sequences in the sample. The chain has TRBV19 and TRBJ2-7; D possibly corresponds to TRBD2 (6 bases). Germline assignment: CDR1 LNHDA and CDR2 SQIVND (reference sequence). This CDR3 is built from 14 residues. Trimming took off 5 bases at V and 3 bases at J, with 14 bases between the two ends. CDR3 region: CASSSGLGSYEQYF. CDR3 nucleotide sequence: TGTGCCAGTAGTTCAGGGCTCGGGAGCTACGAGCAGTACTTC.

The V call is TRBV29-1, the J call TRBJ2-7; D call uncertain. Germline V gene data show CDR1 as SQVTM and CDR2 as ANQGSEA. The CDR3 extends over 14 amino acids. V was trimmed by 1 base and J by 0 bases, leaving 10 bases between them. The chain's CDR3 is CSVEVATISYEQYF. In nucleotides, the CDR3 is TGCAGCGTTGAAGTGGCTACCATCTCCTACGAGCAGTACTTC.